This TCR beta chain stems from a study of cytomegalovirus exposure and HLA in healthy donors. Worth noting for this clone: Antigen: not known.

V was shortened by 0 bases and J by 7 bases, with 13 bases between the two germline ends. The CDR3 sequence is 16 residues long. Germline V gene lookup returns CDR1 LGHNA and CDR2 YSLEER. PCR involved 60 Vbeta and 13 Jbeta primers. Assay: immunoSEQ multiplex PCR; the TCRdb copy retains only in-frame clones and omits some. The table has more than 150,000 clones, 77% seen once; the top ten hold 1.4%. Study observations and caveats: In an earlier analysis, about 87% or about 30%: the productive usage of most TCR beta V segments.

The sequencing sample was made of PBMCs. This TCR was sampled from a man in his late teens or twenties in good health and CMV-seronegative. The rearrangement links TRBV4-3 to TRBJ1-6, with a possible D match to TRBD1 (6 bases). The CDR3 region is CASSQDRGRGNSPLHF. In nucleotides, the CDR3 is TGCGCCAGCAGCCAAGATAGGGGCAGGGGAAATTCACCCCTCCACTTT.